What follows are 31 T cell receptor beta chains derived from one specimen sequenced in a study of T cells after yellow fever vaccination. TCRdb independently ran MiXCR on the 5' RACE reads; one entry per CDR3 protein. The sample includes some 99,000 distinct CDR3 sequences, approximately 5.5% seen only once; the top ten take about 38%. The sequencing here drew on CD8+ T cells sorted from PBMCs, taken 10 days after the yellow fever booster vaccination. The receptor source for this set is a man younger than 30 who received the YFV17D yellow fever vaccine.

This clonotype has a handful of counts. The genes are TRBV3-1 and TRBJ1-1, with D unclear. V dropped 0 bases and J dropped 1 base, with 9 bases sitting between them. CDR1 is LGHDT and CDR2 is YNNKEL in the germline V gene (reference sequence). The CDR3 covers 15 residues. DNA for the CDR3: TGTGCCAGCAGCCAAGATTTCCGGGAGAACACTGAAGCTTTCTTT. Residues: CASSQDFRENTEAFF.

This clonotype was detected only once. A junction boundary mismatches the germline segment, possibly from a read error. J is TRBJ1-1 and V is TRBV7-7; D not certain. Germline CDR1 reads SSHAT; CDR2 reads FNYEAQ (reference sequence). This CDR3 is 14 amino acids long. This CDR3 reads CASSSAPQNTEAFF. For the CDR3, the DNA is TGTGCTAGCAGCTCCGCTCCCCAGAACACTGAAGCTTTCTTT.

This clonotype came up a few times. This chain joins TRBV3-1 and TRBJ2-5, with unresolved D. Germline loops: CDR1 LGHDT, CDR2 YNNKEL (reference sequence). Trimming cost V 6 bases and J 5 bases, with 13 bases left between them. This CDR3 is built from 13 residues. The CDR3 DNA reads as TGTGCCAGCAGACAGACATGGCTGGAGACCCAGTACTTC. Residues: CASRQTWLETQYF.

The chain combines TRBV5-5 with TRBJ1-1, with D perhaps matching TRBD1 (5 bases). The CDR3 consists of 16 residues. Germline assignment: CDR1 SGHKS and CDR2 YYEKEE (reference sequence). Trimming removed 4 bases at V and 0 bases at J, with 16 bases between. CDR3: CASSLRQTAMNTEAFF. CDR3 nucleotides: TGTGCCAGCAGCCTTAGGCAGACAGCGATGAACACTGAAGCTTTCTTT.

This clonotype was seen ten or more times. The genes are TRBV6-4 and TRBJ2-1; 10 nucleotides align to TRBD2. Unmatched junction bases numbered 3, after V lost 3 bases and J lost 4 bases. This CDR3 comprises 15 residues. Germline CDR1 is MRHNA and CDR2 is SNTAGT. This CDR3 reads CASSEKAGGYNEQFF. DNA for the CDR3: TGTGCCAGCAGTGAAAAAGCGGGGGGGTACAATGAGCAGTTCTTC.

This clonotype was seen a few times. The chain recombines TRBV5-1 with TRBJ2-3; no clear D gene. The CDR3 sequence is 13 residues long. Germline CDR1 is SGHRS and CDR2 is YFSETQ. Trimming pared 5 bases from V and 0 bases from J, leaving 7 bases between. CDR3 in DNA: TGCGCCAGCAGGCAGGACAGCACAGATACGCAGTATTTT. This gives the protein CASRQDSTDTQYF.

This clonotype occurred a few times. The V gene is TRBV6-6, the J gene TRBJ1-1; D is uncertain. Germline-derived CDR1 and CDR2 are MNHNY and SVGAGI (reference sequence). The V and J ends lost 7 bases and 2 bases respectively, with 2 bases between them. The CDR3 has 10 residues. CDR3 DNA sequence: TGTGCCAGCACCAACACTGAAGCTTTCTTT. Translated, it gives CASTNTEAFF.

This clonotype turned up a few times. This chain uses TRBV7-2 with TRBJ2-7; D might be TRBD1 (6 bases). The ends were cut back, 5 bases at V and 1 base at J, with 9 bases in the middle. Germline V gene sequence: CDR1 SGHTA, CDR2 FQGNSA. The CDR3 contains 13 residues. The CDR3 is CASSRDNSYEQYV. CDR3 DNA sequence: TGTGCCAGCAGCCGGGACAATTCCTACGAGCAGTACGTC.

This clonotype was recorded a few times. This chain links TRBV19 with TRBJ1-5, with D tentatively TRBD1 (6 bases). CDR3 length equals 13 residues. The germline V gene has CDR1 LNHDA and CDR2 SQIVND (reference sequence). V was cut by 7 bases and J by 4 bases, with 11 bases left in between. CDR3: CASIGGFNQPQHF. Here the CDR3 DNA reads TGTGCCAGTATCGGGGGCTTTAATCAGCCCCAGCATTTT.

V and J are TRBV12-3 or TRBV12-4 and TRBJ2-3; a possible D gene is TRBD2 (6 bases). The CDR3 consists of 18 residues. V was cut by 2 bases and J by 1 base, with 19 bases left in between. The CDR3 region is CASSLNPVRGGGTDTQYF. As DNA, the CDR3 is TGTGCCAGCAGTTTAAACCCGGTGCGGGGCGGAGGCACAGATACGCAGTATTTT.

The J gene is TRBJ2-2, the V gene TRBV29-1; D possibly corresponds to TRBD1 (6 bases). Looked up from germline, CDR1 is SQVTM and CDR2 is ANQGSEA. Trimming cost V 1 base and J 6 bases, with 9 bases left between them. The CDR3 is made up of 13 amino acids. For the CDR3, the DNA is TGCAGCGTTGAAGGGGGGCGCGCCGGGGAGCTGTTTTTT. Its protein is CSVEGGRAGELFF.

This clonotype was recorded at least ten times. V is TRBV13 and J is TRBJ1-3; D ambiguous. This CDR3 spans 16 amino acids. Germline V gene data show CDR1 as PRHDT and CDR2 as FYEKMQ (reference sequence). The V gene lost 5 bases and the J gene lost 3 bases, with 17 bases spanning the gap. The CDR3, as DNA: TGTGCCAGCAGCCACCGCCCAGGACGGATTGGAAACACCATATATTTT. It translates to CASSHRPGRIGNTIYF. Full variable domain (rest looked up from reference TRBV13 and TRBJ1-3): AAGVIQSPRHLIKEKRETATLKCYPIPRHDTVYWYQQGPGQDPQFLISFYEKMQSDKGSIPDRFSAQQFSDYHSELNMSSLELGDSALYFCASSHRPGRIGNTIYFGEGSWLTVV.

This chain links TRBV5-5 with TRBJ2-5; D unclear. The CDR3 is 14 amino acids. Trimming removed 0 bases from V and 3 bases from J, with 9 bases in between. Germline CDR1 reads SGHKS; CDR2 reads YYEKEE (reference sequence). CDR3 in DNA: TGTGCCAGCAGCTTGGAACACTCCGAAGAGACCCAGTACTTC. It yields the protein CASSLEHSEETQYF.

This clonotype came up once. V is TRBV6-2 or TRBV6-3 and J is TRBJ2-2; 10 bases are shared with TRBD1. Germline V gene lookup returns CDR1 MNHEY and CDR2 SVGEGT. V lost 2 bases, J lost 5 bases, and 11 bases stayed unmatched. The CDR3 is made up of 18 amino acids. CDR3 loop: CASSYPGTGVSSTGELFF. For the CDR3, the DNA is TGTGCCAGCAGTTACCCGGGGACAGGGGTATCGAGTACCGGGGAGCTGTTTTTT.

The chain recombines TRBV4-3 with TRBJ1-2; 9 bases line up with TRBD1. There are 15 residues in the CDR3. Germline V gene data show CDR1 as LGHNA and CDR2 as YSLEER. J was trimmed by 0 bases and V by 1 base; bases with no gene match: 0. The CDR3 nucleotides are TGCGCCAGCAGCCAAGGGACAGGGGCTAACTATGGCTACACCTTC. The encoded protein is CASSQGTGANYGYTF.

This clonotype was found a few times. The V call is TRBV23-1, the J call TRBJ1-1; D is ambiguous. TRBV23-1 is an ORF; its function is uncertain. V was pared by 4 bases and J by 1 base, with 16 bases between. The CDR3 contains 16 residues. The CDR3 loop is CASSPPLLDGNTEAFF. For the CDR3, the DNA is TGCGCCAGCAGTCCTCCCTTGCTGGACGGGAACACTGAAGCTTTCTTT.

This chain links TRBV27 with TRBJ2-1, with 7 nucleotides matching TRBD1. Losses at the gene ends were 1 base for V and 3 bases for J; bases not matched to a gene: 0. This CDR3 contains 14 residues. The germline V gene has CDR1 MNHEY and CDR2 SMNVEV (reference sequence). CDR3 sequence: CASSLWTGYNEQFF. For the CDR3, the DNA is TGTGCCAGCAGTTTATGGACAGGCTACAATGAGCAGTTCTTC.

The chain recombines TRBV6-6 with TRBJ1-4; no clear D. The length of the CDR3 is 17 residues. The germline CDR1 and CDR2 sequences are MNHNY and SVGAGI (reference sequence). V dropped 2 bases and J dropped 0 bases, with 13 bases sitting between them. The CDR3, as DNA: TGTGCCAGCAGTTACCCCCCGGGGAGAGCAACTAATGAAAAACTGTTTTTT. It codes for CASSYPPGRATNEKLFF.

This clonotype was counted at least ten times. The chain joins TRBV7-8 to TRBJ2-1; D gene unclear. Per germline, CDR1 SGHVS and CDR2 FQNEAQ. Trimming shortened V by 3 bases and J by 10 bases, and 13 bases separated the two germline ends. The CDR3 totals 13 residues. The CDR3 region has the DNA TGTGCCAGCAGCTTTGTCTGGCATCGAGAGCAGTTCTTC. The encoded protein is CASSFVWHREQFF.

This clonotype was observed many times. The chain recombines TRBV5-1 with TRBJ1-1; no firm D call. V dropped 0 bases and J dropped 0 bases, with 3 bases sitting between them. Germline V lookup: CDR1 SGHRS, CDR2 YFSETQ. This CDR3 is 13 amino acids long. In DNA form, the CDR3 reads TGCGCCAGCAGCTTGGGAGTGAACACTGAAGCTTTCTTT. Encoded protein: CASSLGVNTEAFF.

This clonotype has a handful of counts. The chain recombines TRBV4-1 with TRBJ2-1; perhaps TRBD1 as D (6 bases). The CDR3 is made up of 13 amino acids. V was clipped by 1 base and J by 10 bases, with 11 bases between them. Germline CDR1 is MGHRA and CDR2 is YSYEKL. Here the CDR3 DNA reads TGCGCCAGCAGCCAAGTGGGGACAAGAGAGCAGTTCTTC. It codes for CASSQVGTREQFF.

This clonotype was seen many times. The chain recombines TRBV6-6 with TRBJ2-5, with 12 nucleotides matching TRBD1. The CDR3 has 15 residues. After removal of 5 bases from V and 4 bases from J, the junction contained 5 bases not matched to a gene. Germline assignment: CDR1 MNHNY and CDR2 SVGAGI (reference sequence). CDR3 region: CASSERDRGRETQYF. CDR3 coding DNA: TGTGCCAGCAGTGAAAGGGACAGGGGGCGAGAGACCCAGTACTTC.

The chain is built from TRBV5-1 and TRBJ1-2; 9 bases are shared with TRBD1. CDR3 length equals 14 residues. Germline assignment: CDR1 SGHRS and CDR2 YFSETQ. V trimming: 2 bases; J trimming: 3 bases; junction bases outside the gene matches: 2. In DNA, the CDR3 is TGCGCCAGCAGCTTCGGACAGGGGCACTATGGCTACACCTTC. Translated, it gives CASSFGQGHYGYTF.

The V and J genes are TRBV7-2 and TRBJ2-5; D could derive from TRBD1 or TRBD2 (5 bases each). The CDR3 runs to 17 residues. V was cut by 2 bases and J by 6 bases, with 22 bases left in between. Germline V gives CDR1 SGHTA, CDR2 FQGNSA. The CDR3 loop is CASSLHVNRRDGKTQYF. The CDR3 DNA reads as TGTGCCAGCAGCTTACACGTTAACCGAAGGGACGGCAAGACCCAGTACTTC.

This clonotype appeared a few times. CDR3 in amino acids: CASSRGTSGGEQYF. In DNA, the CDR3 is TGTGCCAGCAGTCGCGGGACTAGCGGGGGCGAGCAGTACTTC. The chain combines TRBV27 with TRBJ2-7, with TRBD2 identical over 14 bases. Trimming took 5 bases from V and 6 from J; bases not matched to a gene: 3. Germline CDR1 reads MNHEY; CDR2 reads SMNVEV (reference sequence). This CDR3 contains 14 residues.

This clonotype was observed a handful of times. The rearrangement uses TRBV4-2 and TRBJ2-7; possible D gene TRBD2, 6 bases. The ends were cut back, 4 bases at V and 2 bases at J, with 12 bases in the middle. In germline, CDR1 is LGHNA, CDR2 YNFKEQ. This CDR3 is built from 14 residues. DNA of the CDR3: TGTGCCAGCAGCCGCGGGACGGATCCCTACGAGCAGTACTTC. Residues: CASSRGTDPYEQYF.

This clonotype was detected only a few times. The chain joins TRBV4-2 to TRBJ2-1, with D perhaps TRBD1 (7 bases). There are 15 residues in the CDR3. Per the germline V gene, CDR1 is LGHNA and CDR2 is YNFKEQ. Trimming shortened V by 1 base and J by 7 bases, and 14 bases separated the two germline ends. The CDR3 DNA sequence: TGTGCCAGCAGCCAAGTGGTACAGGGGAGGAATGAGCAGTTCTTC. The encoded protein is CASSQVVQGRNEQFF.

There are many counts of this clonotype. The gene calls are TRBV5-1 and TRBJ2-5, with TRBD2 matching over 13 bases. The junction had 14 bases not matched to a gene; V was cut back by 2 bases and J by 1 base. Per the germline V gene, CDR1 is SGHRS and CDR2 is YFSETQ. This CDR3 spans 20 amino acids. The CDR3 bases are TGCGCCAGCAGCTTCCTTACTGCGGGACTAGCGGGGACCTTCCAAGAGACCCAGTACTTC. It is translated as CASSFLTAGLAGTFQETQYF.

This clonotype was seen at least ten times. V is TRBV10-3 and J is TRBJ2-3; 8 bases agree with TRBD1. Germline CDR1 is ENHRY and CDR2 is SYGVKD. The CDR3 consists of 16 residues. V was clipped by 10 bases and J by 4 bases; unmatched bases: 16. The CDR3, as DNA: TGTGCCACCCGAGTGGTACAGGGGGGCGATTCAGATACGCAGTATTTT. This sequence encodes CATRVVQGGDSDTQYF.

The chain combines TRBV20-1 with TRBJ1-1; no clear D. Germline CDR1 reads DFQATT; CDR2 reads SNEGSKA (reference sequence). Trimming pared 3 bases from V and 6 bases from J, leaving 14 bases between. CDR3 length: 13 amino acids. The chain's CDR3 is CSASVPKDAEAFF. Written as DNA, the CDR3 is TGCAGTGCTAGTGTTCCAAAAGACGCTGAAGCTTTCTTT.

The chain carries TRBV5-6 and TRBJ2-7; 9 bases agree with TRBD1. The V segment lost 4 bases and the J segment 2 bases; nucleotides outside the gene matches: 4. The CDR3 contains 14 residues. Germline CDR1 and CDR2: SGHDT and YYEEEE. CDR3 sequence: CASSPGQGPYEQYF. Here the CDR3 DNA reads TGTGCCAGCAGCCCCGGACAGGGGCCCTACGAGCAGTACTTC.